The clone carrying this T cell receptor (beta chain) was seen repeatedly, ten times or more. What it binds is unknown. The data were obtained in a study of T-cell reconstitution after alpha-beta-depleted transplantation in children. The study's findings and limits: Fresh T-cell production supplied most of the T-cell counts and diversity seen one year after transplant. At around two months after transplant, the alpha-beta T cells were reportedly derived from several hundred expanded clones that came from non-depleted graft cells.

Unique molecular identifiers were incorporated when the TCRbeta library was constructed. Each CDR3 protein is one row after TCRdb ran MiXCR on the PCR reads. This sample has approximately 490,000 distinct CDR3 sequences; about 10% occur once, and the top ten carry just over 2%. Trimming removed 3 bases from V and 4 bases from J, with 17 bases in between. CDR3 length: 16 residues. The sequence was obtained from a child aged 2-9 years with inherited bone marrow failure, due to receive a stem cell transplant. Sequences were derived from PBMCs, sampled before TCRalphabeta/CD19-depleted stem cell transplant. The chain uses TRBV12-3 or TRBV12-4 and TRBJ2-3, with a tentative D call TRBD2 (5 bases). The CDR3 coding sequence is TGTGCCAGCAGTTTCACCCTCGGGAATCCTTCAGATACGCAGTATTTT. Protein sequence: CASSFTLGNPSDTQYF.